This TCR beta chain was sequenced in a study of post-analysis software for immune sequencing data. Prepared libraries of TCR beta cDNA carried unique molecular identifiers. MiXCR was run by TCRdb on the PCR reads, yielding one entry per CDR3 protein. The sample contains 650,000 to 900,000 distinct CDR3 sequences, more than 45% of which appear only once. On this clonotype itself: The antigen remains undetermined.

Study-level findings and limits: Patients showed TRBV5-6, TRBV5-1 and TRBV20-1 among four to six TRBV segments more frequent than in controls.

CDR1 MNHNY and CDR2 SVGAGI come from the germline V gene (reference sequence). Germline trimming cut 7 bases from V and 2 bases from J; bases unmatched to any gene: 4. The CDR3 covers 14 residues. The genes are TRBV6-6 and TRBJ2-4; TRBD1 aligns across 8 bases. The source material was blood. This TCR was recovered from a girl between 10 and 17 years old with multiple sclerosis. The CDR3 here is CASNPGGPKNIQYF. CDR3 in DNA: TGTGCCAGCAACCCAGGGGGCCCCAAAAACATTCAGTACTTC.